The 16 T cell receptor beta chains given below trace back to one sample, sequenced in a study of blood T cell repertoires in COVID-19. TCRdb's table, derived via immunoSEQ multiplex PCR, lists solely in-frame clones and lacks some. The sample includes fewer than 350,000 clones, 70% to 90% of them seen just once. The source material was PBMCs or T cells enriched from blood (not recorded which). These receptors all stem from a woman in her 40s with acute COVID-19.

This chain's CDR3 is CASSTVAHSNQPQHF. Written as DNA, the CDR3 is TGTGCCAGTTCGACAGTGGCACATAGCAATCAGCCCCAGCATTTT. This chain links TRBV19 with TRBJ1-5, with a possible D match to TRBD1 (5 bases). The CDR3 has 15 residues. V lost 8 bases to trimming and J lost 0 bases, with 14 bases between them. Germline V lookup: CDR1 LNHDA, CDR2 SQIVND (reference sequence).

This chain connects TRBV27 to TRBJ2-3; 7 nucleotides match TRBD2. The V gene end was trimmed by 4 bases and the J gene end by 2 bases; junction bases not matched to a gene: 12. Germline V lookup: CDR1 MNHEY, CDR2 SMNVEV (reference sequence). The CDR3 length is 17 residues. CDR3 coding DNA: TGTGCCAGCAGTTGGGGGGGACTACCGACAGACACAGATACGCAGTATTTT. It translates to CASSWGGLPTDTDTQYF.

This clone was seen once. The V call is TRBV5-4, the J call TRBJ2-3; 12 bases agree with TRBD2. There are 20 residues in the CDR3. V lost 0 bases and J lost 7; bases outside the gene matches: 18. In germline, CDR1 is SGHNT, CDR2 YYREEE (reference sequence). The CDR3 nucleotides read TGTGCCAGCAGCTTGGAGGAGAAACGACTAGCGGGGGATTTAATGTATACGCAGTATTTT. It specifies CASSLEEKRLAGDLMYTQYF.

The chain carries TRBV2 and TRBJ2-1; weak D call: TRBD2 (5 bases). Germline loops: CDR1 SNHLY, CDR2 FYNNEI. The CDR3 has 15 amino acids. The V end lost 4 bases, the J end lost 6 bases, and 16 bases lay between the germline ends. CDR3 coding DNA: TGTGCCAGCAGTGTACAGATTTTGAGGGTCAATGAGCAGTTCTTC. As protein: CASSVQILRVNEQFF.

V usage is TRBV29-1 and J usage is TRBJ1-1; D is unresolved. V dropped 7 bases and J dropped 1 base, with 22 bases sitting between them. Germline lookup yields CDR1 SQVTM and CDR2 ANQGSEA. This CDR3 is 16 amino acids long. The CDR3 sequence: CSASGTTNAENTEAFF. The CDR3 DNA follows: TGCAGCGCCAGTGGCACCACAAACGCCGAGAACACTGAAGCTTTCTTT.

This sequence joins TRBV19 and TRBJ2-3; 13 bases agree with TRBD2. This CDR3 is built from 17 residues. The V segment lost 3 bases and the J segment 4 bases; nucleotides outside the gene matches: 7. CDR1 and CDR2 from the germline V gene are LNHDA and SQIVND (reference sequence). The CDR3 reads CASSIELAGGPADTQYF. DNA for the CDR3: TGTGCCAGTAGTATTGAACTAGCGGGAGGGCCGGCAGATACGCAGTATTTT.

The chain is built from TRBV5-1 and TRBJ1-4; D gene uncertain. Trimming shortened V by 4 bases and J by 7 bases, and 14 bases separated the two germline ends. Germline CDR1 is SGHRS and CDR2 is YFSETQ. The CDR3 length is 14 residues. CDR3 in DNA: TGCGCCAGCAGCGACGGGTTGGATACTGAAAAACTGTTTTTT. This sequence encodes CASSDGLDTEKLFF.

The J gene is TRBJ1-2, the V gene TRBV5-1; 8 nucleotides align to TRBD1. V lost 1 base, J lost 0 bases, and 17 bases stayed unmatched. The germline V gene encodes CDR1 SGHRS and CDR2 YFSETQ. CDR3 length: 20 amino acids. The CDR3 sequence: CASSLHLQGGQPISNYGYTF. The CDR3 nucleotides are TGCGCCAGCAGCTTGCATCTACAGGGGGGACAGCCTATTTCTAACTATGGCTACACCTTC.

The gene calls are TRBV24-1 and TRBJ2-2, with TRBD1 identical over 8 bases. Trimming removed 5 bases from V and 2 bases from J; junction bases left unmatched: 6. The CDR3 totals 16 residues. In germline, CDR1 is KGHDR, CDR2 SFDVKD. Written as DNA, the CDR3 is TGTGCCACCAGTGGTTACAGGGGGGAAAACACCGGGGAGCTGTTTTTT. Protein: CATSGYRGENTGELFF.

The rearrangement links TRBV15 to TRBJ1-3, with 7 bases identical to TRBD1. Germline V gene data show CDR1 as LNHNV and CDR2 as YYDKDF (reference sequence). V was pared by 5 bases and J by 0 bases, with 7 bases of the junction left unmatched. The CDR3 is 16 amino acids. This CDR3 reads CATSGGQPSSGNTIYF. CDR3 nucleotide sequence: TGTGCCACCAGCGGGGGACAGCCCAGCTCTGGAAACACCATATATTTT.

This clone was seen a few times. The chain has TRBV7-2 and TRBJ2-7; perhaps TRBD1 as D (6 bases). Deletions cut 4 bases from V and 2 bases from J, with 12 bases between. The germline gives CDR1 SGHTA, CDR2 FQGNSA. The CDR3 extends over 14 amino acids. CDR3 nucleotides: TGTGCCAGCAGCTCCAGCAGGGGCCCCTACGAGCAGTACTTC. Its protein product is CASSSSRGPYEQYF. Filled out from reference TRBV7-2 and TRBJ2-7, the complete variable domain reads GAGVSQSPSNKVTEKGKDVELRCDPISGHTALYWYRQSLGQGLEFLIYFQGNSAPDKSGLPSDRFSAERTGGSVSTLTIQRTQQEDSAVYLCASSSSRGPYEQYFGPGTRLTVT.

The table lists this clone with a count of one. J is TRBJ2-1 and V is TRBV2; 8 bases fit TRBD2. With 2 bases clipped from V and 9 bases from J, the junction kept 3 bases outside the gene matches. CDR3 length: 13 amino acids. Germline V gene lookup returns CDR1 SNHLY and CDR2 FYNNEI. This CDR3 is CASSERGGFEQFF. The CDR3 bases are TGTGCCAGCAGTGAACGGGGGGGGTTTGAGCAGTTCTTC.

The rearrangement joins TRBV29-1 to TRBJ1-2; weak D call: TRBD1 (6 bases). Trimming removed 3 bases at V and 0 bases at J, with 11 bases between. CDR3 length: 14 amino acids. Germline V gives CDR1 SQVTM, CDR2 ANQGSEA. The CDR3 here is CSVEGAGANYGYTF. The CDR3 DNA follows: TGCAGCGTTGAGGGGGCCGGAGCTAACTATGGCTACACCTTC.

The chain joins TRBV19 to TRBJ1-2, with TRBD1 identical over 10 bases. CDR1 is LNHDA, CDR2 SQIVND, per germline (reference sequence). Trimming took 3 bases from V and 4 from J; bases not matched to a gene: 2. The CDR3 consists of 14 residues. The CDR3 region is CASSMGQGTYGYTF. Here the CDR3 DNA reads TGTGCCAGTAGTATGGGACAGGGGACCTATGGCTACACCTTC.

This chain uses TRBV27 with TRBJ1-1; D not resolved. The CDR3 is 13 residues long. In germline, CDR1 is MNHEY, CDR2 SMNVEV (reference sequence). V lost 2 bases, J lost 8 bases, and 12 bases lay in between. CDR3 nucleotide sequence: TGTGCCAGCAGTTTAAATTCAGTCGGGGAAGCTTTCTTT. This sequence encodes CASSLNSVGEAFF.

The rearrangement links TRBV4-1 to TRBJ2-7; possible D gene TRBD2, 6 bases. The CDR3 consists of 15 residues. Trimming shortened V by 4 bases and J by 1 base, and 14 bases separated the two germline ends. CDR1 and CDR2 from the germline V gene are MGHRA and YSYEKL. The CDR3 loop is CASSPPGVSSYEQYF. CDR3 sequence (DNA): TGCGCCAGCAGCCCCCCGGGGGTATCGTCCTACGAGCAGTACTTC.